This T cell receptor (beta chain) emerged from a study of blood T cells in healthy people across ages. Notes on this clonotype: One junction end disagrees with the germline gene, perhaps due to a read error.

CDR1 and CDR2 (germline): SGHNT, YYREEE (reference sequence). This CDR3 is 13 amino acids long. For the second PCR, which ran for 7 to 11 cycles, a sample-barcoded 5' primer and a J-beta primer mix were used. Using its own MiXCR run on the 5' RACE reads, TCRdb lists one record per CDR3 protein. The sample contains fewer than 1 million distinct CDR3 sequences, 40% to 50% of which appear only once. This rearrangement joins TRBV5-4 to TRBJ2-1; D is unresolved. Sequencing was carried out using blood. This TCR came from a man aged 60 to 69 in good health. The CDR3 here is CASSFEPYNEEFF. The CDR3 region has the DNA TGTGCCAGCAGCTTTGAACCGTACAATGAGGAGTTCTTC.